The clone carrying this TCR beta chain was picked up one time. Produced via immunoSEQ multiplex PCR; TCRdb's table is partial and in-frame only. The sample lists about 130,000 clones, roughly 94% seen once, with around 14% in the top ten. Germline V CDR1 and CDR2: SNHLY, FYNNEI. The CDR3 consists of 16 residues. Trimming removed 6 bases from V and 4 bases from J; junction bases left unmatched: 11. These data belong to a study of control samples from healthy donors and cancer patients. The chain combines TRBV2 with TRBJ1-3; 8 bases fit TRBD1. The source is a man aged 55 to 70 with colorectal cancer. The sample consisted of PBMCs. The chain's CDR3 is CASSKMTGASGNTIYF. CDR3 bases: TGTGCCAGCAGCAAGATGACAGGGGCATCAGGAAACACCATATATTTT.